This record covers a single T cell receptor (beta chain). CDR1 MDHEN and CDR2 SYDVKM come from the germline V gene. This CDR3 comprises 12 residues. Trimming removed 6 bases from V and 1 base from J, with 7 bases in between. The data belong to a study of blood T cell repertoires in COVID-19. About the study: T cells, B-cell-depleted T cells, or PBMCs supplied cDNA or gDNA.

Authors' methods: Counts of nucleated cells, estimated from reference gene primer amplification, were obtained. Produced via immunoSEQ multiplex PCR; TCRdb's table is partial and in-frame only. That table furnishes V, J and clone size, whereas the DNA furnished D and trimming. The repertoire includes 200,000 to 250,000 clones, roughly 80% of them detected once, and roughly 4.9% sits in the top ten. The chain combines TRBV28 with TRBJ2-7; weak D call: TRBD1 (5 bases). The source of this sequence is a woman of 80 years or more with active or convalescent COVID-19. The sequencing input was peripheral blood. The CDR3 region is CASRTDSYEQYF. CDR3 in DNA: TGTGCCAGCAGGACAGATTCCTACGAGCAGTACTTC.